This TCR beta chain was profiled in a study of blood T cell repertoires in COVID-19. Across the whole study: T cells, B-cell-depleted T cells, or PBMCs supplied cDNA or gDNA.

This CDR3 comprises 16 residues. CDR1 and CDR2 from the germline V gene are SGHAT and FQDESV (reference sequence). The V end lost 6 bases, the J end lost 2 bases, and 20 bases lay between the germline ends. The assay was immunoSEQ multiplex PCR, and TCRdb's table has in-frame clones only and misses some. The table records some 90,000 clones, 70% to 90% of them present only once. This TCR derives from a woman aged 55-69 years with COVID-19, enrolled during active disease. V usage is TRBV11-1 and J usage is TRBJ2-7, with TRBD2 as a possible D gene (6 bases). The sequencing sample was made of peripheral blood. CDR3 region: CASSIGGAGGAYEQYF. As DNA, the CDR3 is TGTGCCAGCAGTATAGGTGGAGCGGGTGGAGCCTACGAGCAGTACTTC.